The 17 T cell receptor beta chains below were found in one sample sequenced in a study of tumor-infiltrating lymphocytes in primary liver carcinoma. Without any cell sorting, roughly 20-32 mg of bulk tissue yielded co-extracted RNA and DNA. TCR beta cDNA was prepared out of roughly 490 ng total RNA by means of a constant-region primer. TCR beta libraries came from three nested multiplex PCR rounds using slightly modified ARM-PCR. Rounds one and two of PCR, each of 9 to 11 cycles, were primed with TRBV1-TRBV30 forward primers and a C-beta reverse primer. MiXCR, applied by TCRdb to the multiplex PCR reads, yields one record per CDR3 protein. The repertoire consists of around 40,000 distinct CDR3 sequences, with about three quarters occurring once and the leading ten covering approximately 19%. The material sequenced was liver tumor tissue from sampling region 2. Subset denoted: tumor region T2, inferior pole. The source is a man in his forties with primary liver carcinoma and hepatitis B virus infection.

This clonotype has only one observation. This CDR3 is missing its conserved last phenylalanine or tryptophan, likely due to a read error. The DNA is left out, because the CDR3 cannot be placed on it with certainty; the CDR3 is given as TCRdb lists it. This CDR3 is CASSLSGFDNEQPL. The chain has TRBV11-2 and TRBJ2-1. The CDR3 extends over 14 residues, inclusive of both ends. CDR1 is SGHAT and CDR2 is FQNNGV in the germline V gene.

Regarding this clonotype: Relative to the germline gene, one junction end is altered; a read error may explain this. This chain connects TRBV5-5 to TRBJ2-7; D gene ambiguous. The CDR3 length is 13 residues. Germline V gene sequence: CDR1 SGHKS, CDR2 YYEKEE (reference sequence). The CDR3 nucleotides read TGTGCCAGCGGCTTCAGACTCTCCTACGAGCAGTACTTC. Encoded protein: CASGFRLSYEQYF.

In regard to this clonotype: One end of the junction does not line up with germline, which may come from a read error. This rearrangement joins TRBV5-4 to TRBJ2-2; 12 bases align to TRBD2. This CDR3 spans 16 amino acids. Germline CDR1 SGHNT, CDR2 YYREEE (reference sequence). The CDR3 is CASSHGLAGSTGELFF. In DNA form, the CDR3 reads TGCGCCAGTAGCCACGGACTAGCGGGAAGTACCGGGGAGCTGTTTTTT.

Concerning this clonotype: Sequence at one end of the junction differs from germline and may be a read error. The chain carries TRBV6-2 or TRBV6-3 and TRBJ2-2, with D possibly being TRBD1 (8 bases). CDR1 and CDR2 (germline): MNHEY, SVGEGT. The CDR3 loop spans 18 amino acids. CDR3 in DNA: TGTGCTAGCAGTTACTCCCGGTTTAGGACAGGGAGGGCCTGGGAGCTGTTTTTT. Translated: CASSYSRFRTGRAWELFF.

On this clonotype: The junction shows a germline mismatch at one end, possibly a read error. The chain uses TRBV12-3 or TRBV12-4 and TRBJ2-1, with D possibly TRBD1 on 5 matching bases. This CDR3 has 16 residues. The CDR3: CGSARRGEDLLNEQFF. CDR3 coding DNA: TGTGGCAGCGCCCGAAGGGGCGAGGATTTACTTAATGAGCAGTTCTTC.

The V call is TRBV4-3, the J call TRBJ2-5; tentative D call: TRBD2 (6 bases). CDR3 size: 16 residues. The germline V and J ends were trimmed by 0 bases and 7 bases, with 18 bases remaining between them. Germline lookup yields CDR1 LGHNA and CDR2 YSLEER. CDR3 in DNA: TGCGCCAGCAGCCAAGAATGGCTAGCGAGACGAGGGACCCAGTACTTC. Amino acids: CASSQEWLARRGTQYF.

This clonotype was seen repeatedly, ten times or more. V is TRBV11-2 and J is TRBJ2-5, with no clear D. The CDR3 consists of 17 residues. Trimming shortened V by 1 base and J by 1 base, and 16 bases separated the two germline ends. Germline V gene data show CDR1 as SGHAT and CDR2 as FQNNGV. For the CDR3, the DNA is TGTGCCAGCAGCTTAGGGGTCGCTTTCCGACTCCAAGAGACCCAGTACTTC. It translates to CASSLGVAFRLQETQYF.

A note on this clonotype: A clone one base away is much larger, so this may be a read error. The chain links TRBV7-3 to TRBJ2-2, with a tentative D call TRBD2 (6 bases). This CDR3 spans 14 amino acids. The germline V gene encodes CDR1 SGHTA and CDR2 FQGTGA. The CDR3 sequence: CAGSLDPHTGGLFF. As DNA, the CDR3 is TGTGCCGGCAGCTTAGATCCTCACACCGGGGGGCTGTTTTTT.

On this clonotype itself: It is likely a read error, because the conserved phenylalanine at the end of the CDR3 is missing. The rearrangement links TRBV6-2 or TRBV6-3 to TRBJ1-2; no clear D gene. This CDR3 has 12 amino acids. Per germline, CDR1 MNHEY and CDR2 SVGEGT. Trimming took off 7 bases at V and 5 bases at J, with 11 bases between the two ends. The CDR3, as DNA: TGTGCCAGCACTCAAGGGCAGTATGGCTACACCTTA. Translated: CASTQGQYGYTL.

Points on this clonotype: Its ends do not fully match the called genes, so a read error is possible. The chain recombines TRBV12-3 or TRBV12-4 with TRBJ2-7, with TRBD2 matching 7 bases. CDR3 length: 14 residues. The CDR3 region has the DNA TGTGTCAGCAGTTTAGCGGGTGGGCCCTACGAGCAGTACTTC. Translated, it gives CVSSLAGGPYEQYF.

The CDR3 sequence: CASSGQRSNEQFF. In nucleotides, the CDR3 is TGTGCCAGCAGTGGCCAGAGGTCGAATGAGCAGTTCTTC. The chain uses TRBV6-1 and TRBJ2-1; D gene ambiguous. The CDR3 totals 13 residues. V was shortened by 4 bases and J by 7 bases, with 11 bases between the two germline ends. CDR1 MNHNS and CDR2 SASEGT come from the germline V gene.

A note on this clonotype: The conserved phenylalanine or tryptophan is not found at the CDR3 terminus, so this likely reflects a read error. This sequence joins TRBV29-1 and TRBJ1-5, with D maybe TRBD1 (6 bases). Matching the DNA end better, TRBJ2-3 makes the J call doubtful. The CDR3 extends over 13 amino acids. The germline V gene has CDR1 SQVTM and CDR2 ANQGSEA. CDR3 nucleotide sequence: TGCAGTGTTACCGGACAGATCAATCAGCCCCAGTATTCT. Amino acid sequence: CSVTGQINQPQYS.

Details on this clonotype: Relative to the germline gene, one junction end is altered; a read error may explain this. V is TRBV6-6 and J is TRBJ2-1; weak D call: TRBD1 (6 bases). CDR1 is MNHNY, CDR2 SVGAGI, per germline (reference sequence). There are 17 residues in the CDR3. CDR3 in amino acids: CAGSYSVGQGIHNEQFF. The CDR3 region has the DNA TGTGCCGGCAGTTACTCAGTGGGACAAGGCATACACAATGAGCAGTTCTTC.

Points on this clonotype: Relative to the germline gene, one junction end is altered; a read error may explain this. This sequence joins TRBV13 and TRBJ2-5; a possible D gene is TRBD2 (6 bases). In germline, CDR1 is PRHDT, CDR2 FYEKMQ (reference sequence). This CDR3 is built from 15 residues. CDR3 nucleotide sequence: TGTGTCAGCAGCTTACTAACGGGAGAGAGAGAGACCCAGTACTTC. As protein: CVSSLLTGERETQYF. The variable domain in full, completed from reference TRBV13 and TRBJ2-5, reads AAGVIQSPRHLIKEKRETATLKCYPIPRHDTVYWYQQGPGQDPQFLISFYEKMQSDKGSIPDRFSAQQFSDYHSELNMSSLELGDSALYFCVSSLLTGERETQYFGPGTRLLVL.

As concerns this clonotype: One end of the junction is discordant with germline, which a read error may explain. This chain uses TRBV28 with TRBJ2-3, with 9 bases matching TRBD1. CDR3 length: 15 residues. Germline CDR1 MDHEN, CDR2 SYDVKM. As DNA, the CDR3 is TGTGCCAGGAGTTTTCCGGGACAGGGATCAGATACGCAGTATTTC. The encoded protein is CARSFPGQGSDTQYF.

As for this clonotype: Germline is not matched at one junction end, which may reflect a read error. The gene calls are TRBV5-1 and TRBJ2-1; TRBD1 is a possible D gene (6 bases). Germline loops: CDR1 SGHRS, CDR2 YFSETQ. This CDR3 has 14 amino acids. The CDR3 DNA sequence: TGCGCCAGCAGCTTCTCAGGGGATCATAATGGGCAGTTGTTC. Its translation: CASSFSGDHNGQLF.

Note on this clonotype: As the CDR3 is not closed by the conserved phenylalanine or tryptophan, this likely results from a read error. No DNA is shown, since the ends of the CDR3 on it are uncertain; the CDR3 is the one TCRdb lists. This sequence joins TRBV7-4 and TRBJ1-1; the D call TRBD1 from the table was never checked on the DNA. Germline V CDR1 and CDR2: SGHVT, SQSDAQ. The CDR3 is 16 amino acids long, termini counted. The CDR3 here is CASSSVGGRGNTEALV.